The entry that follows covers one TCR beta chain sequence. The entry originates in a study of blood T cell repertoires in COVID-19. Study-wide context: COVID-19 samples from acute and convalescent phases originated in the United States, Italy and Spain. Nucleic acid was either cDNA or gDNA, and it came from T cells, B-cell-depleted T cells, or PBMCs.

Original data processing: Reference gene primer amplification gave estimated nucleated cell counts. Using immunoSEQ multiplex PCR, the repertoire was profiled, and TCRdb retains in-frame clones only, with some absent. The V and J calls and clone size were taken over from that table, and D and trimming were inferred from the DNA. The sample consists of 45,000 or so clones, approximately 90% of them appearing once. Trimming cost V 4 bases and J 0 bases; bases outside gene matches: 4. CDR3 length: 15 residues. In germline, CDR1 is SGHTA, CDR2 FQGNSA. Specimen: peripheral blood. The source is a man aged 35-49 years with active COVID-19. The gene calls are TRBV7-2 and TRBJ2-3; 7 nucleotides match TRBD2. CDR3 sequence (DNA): TGTGCCAGCAGCTCCTGGACTAGTAGCACAGATACGCAGTATTTT. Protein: CASSSWTSSTDTQYF.